The clone carrying this TCR beta chain came up a few times. Its target is unknown. During its preparation, the TCRbeta library received unique molecular identifiers. TCRdb reprocessed the PCR reads via MiXCR and lists one record per CDR3 protein. The table lists approximately 32,000 distinct CDR3 sequences, about 6.8% of them singletons, with approximately 30% in the top ten. This entry is derived from a study of T-cell reconstitution after alpha-beta-depleted transplantation in children. Findings and limits, study-wide: Several hundred expanded graft clones reportedly were the source of alpha-beta T cells about two months after transplant. Day-60 TCRbeta diversity that was high in some patients was derived from surviving recipient T cells and thymic progenitors. A year had passed since transplant, and T-cell counts and diversity by then came mostly from newly produced T cells.

The source was peripheral blood, collected 60 days after TCRalphabeta/CD19-depleted stem cell transplant. The clonotype comes from a child under two years old who had a stem cell transplant for acute myeloid leukemia, so the T cells may come from the graft donor.

CDR3 bases: TGTGCCATCAGTGAGTCGGGGAGGGAGGCCCAAGAGACCCAGTACTTC. Translating gives CAISESGREAQETQYF. This chain links TRBV10-3 with TRBJ2-5; 7 bases are shared with TRBD2. Trimming took 0 bases from V and 1 from J; bases not matched to a gene: 5. Germline V gene sequence: CDR1 ENHRY, CDR2 SYGVKD. The CDR3 has 16 residues.